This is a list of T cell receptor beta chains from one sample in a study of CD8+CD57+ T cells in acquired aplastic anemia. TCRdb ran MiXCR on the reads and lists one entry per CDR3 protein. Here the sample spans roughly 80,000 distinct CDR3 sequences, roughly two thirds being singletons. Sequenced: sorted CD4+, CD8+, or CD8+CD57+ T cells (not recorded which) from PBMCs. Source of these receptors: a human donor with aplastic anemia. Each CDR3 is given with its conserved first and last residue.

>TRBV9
CASSGGGNGYEQYF
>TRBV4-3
CASSQEPTGVSPLHF
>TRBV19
CASSIGRADHPGYTQYF
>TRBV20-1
CSAIEGSGQPAPLHF
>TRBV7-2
CASSRYGARETQYF
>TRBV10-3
CAISATGLHYEQYF
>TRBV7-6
CASSLACTSGGAETQYF
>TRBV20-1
CSARKATGEMETQYF
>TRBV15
CATSREDSGGSETQYF
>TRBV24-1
CATSDVGTGLDEQYF
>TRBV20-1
CSGFRPTDTQYF
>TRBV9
CASSTSNEQFF
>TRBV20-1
CSARYGTAGYTEAFF
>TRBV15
CATSRREDSPLHF
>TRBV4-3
CASSLSGGFEEQYF
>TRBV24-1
CATSAPAGRSYNEQFF
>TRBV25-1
CASSVVDTQYF
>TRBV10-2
CASRRNRGEKLFF
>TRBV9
CASSVESSGELFF
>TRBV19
CASSIVNGGYTF
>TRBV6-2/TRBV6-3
CASRTQAGPPREQYF
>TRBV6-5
CASGSPRRGRADTQYF
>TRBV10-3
CAISPSGGAYNEQFF
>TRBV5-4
CASSLPEFSYNEQFF
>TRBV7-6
CASSFGSADTQYF
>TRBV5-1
CASSLRTEDTQYF
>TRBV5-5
CASSLGTSSQEQFF
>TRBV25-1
CASSPGWGEKNEQFF
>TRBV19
CASRIGAGWTEAFF
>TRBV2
CASSPNRRDTQYF
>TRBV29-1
CSVLTAGEPHEQYF
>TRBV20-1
CSARADSRESPLHF
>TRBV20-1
CSASRQVAANEKLFF
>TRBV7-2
CASSLDSPLHF
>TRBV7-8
CASSLRQGYYGYTF
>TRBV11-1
CASSFWAISTDTQYF
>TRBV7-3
CASRPGRGDYERYF
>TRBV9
CASSVKAGGFEQYF
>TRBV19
CASRRGGTTEAFF
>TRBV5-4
CASSFSRTVRGPTYEQFF
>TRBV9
CASSVAGTANSPLHF
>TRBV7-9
CASSLGQRFSYEQYF
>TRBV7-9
CAIRQSYGYTF
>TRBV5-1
CASSLGEGARGYTF
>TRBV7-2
CASSAGDSRETQYF
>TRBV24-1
CATSELLPGQGGTDTQYF
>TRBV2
CASGAWRVLRGEQYF
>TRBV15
CATSRGGSVFAEQYF
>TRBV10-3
CAISDRGAGFGYTF
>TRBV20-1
CSAKDSVWLSGQMNTEAFF
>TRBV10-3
CATSASGRAADTQYF
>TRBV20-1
CSATLAGVGKQYF
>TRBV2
CASSDDGGANVLTF